What follows is one TCR beta chain and its context. RNA transcripts gave rise to amplified TCR beta CDR3 regions. Initially, a first-round RT-PCR of the TCR CDR3 employed the HTBI primer set. Via MiXCR, TCRdb re-called the multiplex PCR reads, giving one row per CDR3 protein. The data hold 560,000 or so distinct CDR3 sequences, with roughly 50% observed a single time. Patients were aged 18 to 65, had disease duration under 2 months, and had newly diagnosed hyperthyroidism. This sample stems from a study of T cells in Graves' hyperthyroidism and ophthalmopathy. Germline values: CDR1 KGHDR, CDR2 SFDVKD. The ends were cut back, 0 bases at V and 7 bases at J, with 11 bases in the middle. CDR3 length equals 14 residues.

Sequencing was performed on peripheral blood or thyroid tissue (not recorded which). The origin of this receptor is a woman in her late teens or twenties with Graves' hyperthyroidism. The chain is built from TRBV24-1 and TRBJ2-5, with D unresolved. The CDR3 nucleotides read TGTGCCACCAGTGATTTGCATTGGGGTAGGACCCAGTACTTC. This gives the protein CATSDLHWGRTQYF.